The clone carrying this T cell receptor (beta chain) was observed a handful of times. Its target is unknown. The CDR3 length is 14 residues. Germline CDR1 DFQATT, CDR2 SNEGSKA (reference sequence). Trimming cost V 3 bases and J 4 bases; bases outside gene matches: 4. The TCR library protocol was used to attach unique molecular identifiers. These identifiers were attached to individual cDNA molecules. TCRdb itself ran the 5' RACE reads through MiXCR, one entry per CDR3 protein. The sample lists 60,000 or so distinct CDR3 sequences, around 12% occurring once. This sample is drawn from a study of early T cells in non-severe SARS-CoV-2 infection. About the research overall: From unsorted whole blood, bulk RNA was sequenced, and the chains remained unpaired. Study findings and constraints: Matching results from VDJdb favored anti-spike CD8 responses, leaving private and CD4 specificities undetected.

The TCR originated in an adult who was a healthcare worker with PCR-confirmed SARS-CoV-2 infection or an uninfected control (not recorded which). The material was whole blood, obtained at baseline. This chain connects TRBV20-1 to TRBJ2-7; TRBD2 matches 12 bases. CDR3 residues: CSARLTSGRYEQYF. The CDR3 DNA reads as TGCAGTGCTAGGTTGACTAGCGGGAGATACGAGCAGTACTTC.